The 14 T cell receptor beta chains given below trace back to one sample, sequenced in a study of T cells in localized non-small cell lung cancer. This table comes from immunoSEQ multiplex PCR, and its TCRdb copy is limited to in-frame clones, with some not included. The sample holds around 64,000 clones, roughly 76% seen once. The input for sequencing was PBMCs, taken before any cancer treatment. The origin of the receptors is a man aged 35 to 69 with stage II lung adenocarcinoma.

The chain couples TRBV7-2 to TRBJ1-5; 8 bases align to TRBD1. The germline V gene encodes CDR1 SGHTA and CDR2 FQGNSA. This CDR3 spans 15 amino acids. The junction had 6 bases not matched to a gene; V was cut back by 5 bases and J by 3 bases. The CDR3 reads CASSPDRGHNQPQHF. In nucleotides, the CDR3 is TGTGCCAGCAGCCCCGACAGGGGCCACAATCAGCCCCAGCATTTT.

J is TRBJ1-5 and V is TRBV27; D gene unclear. Germline assignment: CDR1 MNHEY and CDR2 SMNVEV (reference sequence). This CDR3 spans 15 amino acids. V was cut by 2 bases and J by 7 bases, with 15 bases left in between. DNA of the CDR3: TGTGCCAGCAGTTTACGGCAGGTCCTCGGGCAGCCCCAGCATTTT. It codes for CASSLRQVLGQPQHF.

This clone was detected ten times or more. Here the CDR3 reads CASSPPYTGELFF. The CDR3 nucleotides are TGTGCCAGCAGCCCCCCATACACCGGGGAGCTGTTTTTT. The rearrangement joins TRBV7-3 to TRBJ2-2; no firm D call. Trimming removed 5 bases at V and 3 bases at J, with 7 bases between. The CDR3 is 13 residues long. Germline loops: CDR1 SGHTA, CDR2 FQGTGA.

A few counts support this clone. The V and J genes are TRBV25-1 and TRBJ2-3; possible D gene TRBD2, 6 bases. Trimming shortened V by 6 bases and J by 5 bases, and 12 bases separated the two germline ends. There are 13 residues in the CDR3. Germline V gives CDR1 MGHDK, CDR2 SYGVNS. CDR3 in amino acids: CASRLAGRDTQYF. For the CDR3, the DNA is TGTGCCAGCAGACTGGCGGGAAGAGATACGCAGTATTTT.

CDR3 amino acids: CASSLAGGDSSYEQYF. The CDR3 DNA reads as TGTGCCAGCAGCTTAGCGGGAGGGGATAGCTCCTACGAGCAGTACTTC. The chain has TRBV7-2 and TRBJ2-7; TRBD2 matches 7 bases. Germline values: CDR1 SGHTA, CDR2 FQGNSA. Trimming cost V 0 bases and J 0 bases; bases outside gene matches: 5. The CDR3 runs to 16 residues.

The V call is TRBV5-4, the J call TRBJ2-1; 8 nucleotides align to TRBD1. The CDR3 loop spans 14 amino acids. Germline CDR1 SGHNT, CDR2 YYREEE (reference sequence). V lost 3 bases, J lost 5 bases, and 4 bases stayed unmatched. Here the CDR3 reads CASSSGGQDNEQFF. DNA for the CDR3: TGTGCCAGCAGCTCTGGGGGACAGGACAATGAGCAGTTCTTC.

This chain joins TRBV7-3 and TRBJ1-1; TRBD1 is a possible D gene (5 bases). The germline V gene encodes CDR1 SGHTA and CDR2 FQGTGA. The CDR3 runs to 12 residues. V lost 4 bases and J 8 bases, leaving 11 bases between the germline ends. The chain's CDR3 is CASSYGRGEAFF. For the CDR3, the DNA is TGTGCCAGCAGCTACGGACGGGGGGAAGCTTTCTTT.

V usage is TRBV11-1 and J usage is TRBJ2-1, with D unresolved. Germline CDR1 reads SGHAT; CDR2 reads FQDESV (reference sequence). V lost 5 bases and J lost 6, with 8 bases in between. This CDR3 is 12 amino acids long. CDR3 region: CASSLRRNEQFF. DNA of the CDR3: TGTGCCAGCAGCCTACGGCGCAATGAGCAGTTCTTC.

The rearrangement uses TRBV5-1 and TRBJ2-3; D is possibly TRBD1 or TRBD2 (5 bases each). This CDR3 comprises 16 residues. V gave up 3 bases and J gave up 0 bases, with 14 bases separating them. Germline CDR1 and CDR2: SGHRS and YFSETQ. The CDR3 sequence: CASSSGTQGSTDTQYF. The CDR3 nucleotides are TGCGCCAGCAGCTCCGGGACCCAAGGGAGCACAGATACGCAGTATTTT.

The chain uses TRBV23-1 and TRBJ2-1, with D maybe TRBD1 (5 bases). TRBV23-1 is an ORF; its function is uncertain. The CDR3 contains 16 residues. V shed 0 bases and J shed 7 bases, with 16 bases lying between them. CDR3 DNA: TGCGCCAGCAGTCAATCGCTGGCAGGGTCCGGGAATGAGCAGTTCTTC. Translation gives CASSQSLAGSGNEQFF.

The J gene is TRBJ1-4, the V gene TRBV19, with 7 bases fitting TRBD1. CDR3 length: 15 amino acids. Trimming took 5 bases from V and 5 from J; bases not matched to a gene: 8. In germline, CDR1 is LNHDA, CDR2 SQIVND (reference sequence). The CDR3 protein is CASSARQGFNEKLFF. The DNA of the CDR3 is TGTGCCAGTAGTGCCCGACAGGGATTCAATGAAAAACTGTTTTTT.

The chain carries TRBV10-3 and TRBJ1-1; D is unclear. This CDR3 is built from 15 residues. From germline, CDR1 is ENHRY and CDR2 SYGVKD. Trimming left V 0 bases short and J 4 bases short, with 12 bases between. CDR3 sequence (DNA): TGTGCCATCAGTGAGTCTGAGGTGAGAGCCACTGAAGCTTTCTTT. This sequence encodes CAISESEVRATEAFF.

This clone came up a few times. This chain connects TRBV29-1 to TRBJ2-2, with 7 bases lining up with TRBD1. CDR1 and CDR2 from the germline V gene are SQVTM and ANQGSEA. The CDR3 covers 14 residues. Trimming at V came to 6 bases and at J to 2 bases, leaving 6 bases not matched to a gene. This CDR3 is CSVRGDSNTGELFF. DNA for the CDR3: TGCAGCGTACGAGGGGACAGTAACACCGGGGAGCTGTTTTTT.

The CDR3 loop reads CAIGRLAESYEQYF. DNA of the CDR3: TGTGCCATCGGAAGACTAGCGGAGTCCTACGAGCAGTACTTC. The chain uses TRBV10-3 and TRBJ2-7, with 9 bases that match TRBD2. Losses at the gene ends were 8 bases for V and 1 base for J; bases not matched to a gene: 6. The CDR3 consists of 14 residues. Germline V gene data show CDR1 as ENHRY and CDR2 as SYGVKD.